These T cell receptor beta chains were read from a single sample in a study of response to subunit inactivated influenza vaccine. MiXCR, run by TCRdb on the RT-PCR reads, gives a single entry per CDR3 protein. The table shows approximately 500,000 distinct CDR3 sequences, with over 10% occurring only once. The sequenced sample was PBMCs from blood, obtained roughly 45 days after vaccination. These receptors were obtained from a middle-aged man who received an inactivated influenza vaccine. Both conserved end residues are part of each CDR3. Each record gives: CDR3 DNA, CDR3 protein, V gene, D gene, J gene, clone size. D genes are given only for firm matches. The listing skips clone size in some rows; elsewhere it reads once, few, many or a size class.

TGTGTCGTCGGTGGCCTGGAGGGCGAGCTGTTTTTT,CVVGGLEGELFF,TRBV7-9,-,TRBJ2-2,few
TGCGCCAGCAGCAAGTTAGCGACCCATGAGCAGTTCTTC,CASSKLATHEQFF,TRBV4-3,-,TRBJ2-1,many
TGTGCCAGCAGTTACGTAAGGGACCTCAATTCACCCCTCCACTTT,CASSYVRDLNSPLHF,TRBV6-2/TRBV6-3,-,TRBJ1-6,-
TGTGCCAGCAGCCCCGATGCGGGAGGTAAATACGAGCAGTACTTC,CASSPDAGGKYEQYF,TRBV12-3/TRBV12-4,TRBD2,TRBJ2-7,-
TGCAGTGCTATCAGGGCCACCAATCAGCCCCAGCATTTT,CSAIRATNQPQHF,TRBV20-1,-,TRBJ1-5,few
TGTGCCAGCAGCTTGGGGGTTACCGGGACAGGGGCGCTCGGCGAGCAGTACTTC,CASSLGVTGTGALGEQYF,TRBV7-6,TRBD1,TRBJ2-7,many
TGTGCCAGCAGCTCGGGACAGGGTGTAGGTGGTGCTGAAGCTTTCTTT,CASSSGQGVGGAEAFF,TRBV7-8,TRBD1,TRBJ1-1,few
TGTGCCAGCAGTTTATCGGGGACAGGAGCGGTTTCTGGAAACACCATATATTTT,CASSLSGTGAVSGNTIYF,TRBV28,TRBD1,TRBJ1-3,many
TGTGCCAGCAGCTTGACTAGCGGGAGTCAAATTCCATCGGCCAAAAACATTCAGTACTTC,CASSLTSGSQIPSAKNIQYF,TRBV5-4,TRBD2,TRBJ2-4,few
TGTGCCAGCAGTTGGTATCTAGGCCGGGACGGAGCTTTCTTT,CASSWYLGRDGAFF,TRBV6-5,-,TRBJ1-1,many
TGTGCCAGCAGCTCCGAACTAGCGGCGAACACCGGGGAGCTGTTTTTT,CASSSELAANTGELFF,TRBV7-6,TRBD2,TRBJ2-2,few
TGTGCCAGCAGACCCCGGACAGGCACTAACTATGGCTACACCTTC,CASRPRTGTNYGYTF,TRBV12-3/TRBV12-4,TRBD1,TRBJ1-2,-
TGTGCCTGGAGTGTTTCGACAGTTTATGGCTACACCTTC,CAWSVSTVYGYTF,TRBV30,-,TRBJ1-2,many
TGCAGCGCTTCAACAGGGTCCCAAGAGACCCAGTACTTC,CSASTGSQETQYF,TRBV29-1,-,TRBJ2-5,few
TGTGCCAGCAGCAGAACTAGACGGTTTTTTTATGGCTACACCTTC,CASSRTRRFFYGYTF,TRBV6-1,-,TRBJ1-2,-
TGCGCCAGCAGCCAGGAGTTTGCTGCGGGGACCCAGTACTTC,CASSQEFAAGTQYF,TRBV4-3,-,TRBJ2-5,-
TGTGCCAGCAGTGGACTACTAGCGGGGGCTGCCTGGGAGACCCAGTACTTC,CASSGLLAGAAWETQYF,TRBV2,TRBD2,TRBJ2-5,-
TGCAGTGCTAGCCCGGACCTGTATAATTCACCCCTCCACTTT,CSASPDLYNSPLHF,TRBV20-1,-,TRBJ1-6,-
TGCGCCAGCAGCCAAGGACACACTCCCGTGACGCAGTATTTT,CASSQGHTPVTQYF,TRBV4-3,-,TRBJ2-3,few
TGTGCCAGCTCCGGTAGCTCCGGGAATGAGCAGTTCTTC,CASSGSSGNEQFF,TRBV9,-,TRBJ2-1,-
TGCAGTGCTAGTCGGCAGGCCACCGCTGGTTATGGCTACACCTTC,CSASRQATAGYGYTF,TRBV20-1,-,TRBJ1-2,-
TGCAGTGCCAGGGGGGCAGGGGGCGGTGAAAAACTGTTTTTT,CSARGAGGGEKLFF,TRBV20-1,TRBD1,TRBJ1-4,few
TGTGCCAGCAGGATGCGTGGCTACACCTTC,CASRMRGYTF,TRBV2,-,TRBJ1-2,-
TGTGCCAGCAGCCATCCAGCGGGACTAAGTGAGCAGTTCTTC,CASSHPAGLSEQFF,TRBV3-1,TRBD2,TRBJ2-1,-
TGTGCCAGCAGCCCATACCATTCACAGGAGCTCCACTCCTACGAGCAGTACTTC,CASSPYHSQELHSYEQYF,TRBV7-6,-,TRBJ2-7,few
TGTGCCAGCAGCTCCAACAGGGGGTACGAGCAGTACTTC,CASSSNRGYEQYF,TRBV7-8,TRBD1,TRBJ2-7,-
TGTGCCAGCAGCATAGGGACTAGCGGGAGACTGGGGTACGAGCAGTACTTC,CASSIGTSGRLGYEQYF,TRBV13,TRBD2,TRBJ2-7,few
TGTGCCAGCAATACCGACAGCAATCAGCCCCAGCATTTT,CASNTDSNQPQHF,TRBV28,-,TRBJ1-5,few
TGTGCCATCGGACCGAACACCGGGGAGCTGTTTTTT,CAIGPNTGELFF,TRBV10-3,-,TRBJ2-2,few
TGTGCCAGCAGTTTAATTCTGGGGTGGGGTGATACGCAGTATTTT,CASSLILGWGDTQYF,TRBV12-3/TRBV12-4,-,TRBJ2-3,-
TGTGCCAGCAGTTCATCCAGGGGGCGCCGGGAGACCCAGTACTTC,CASSSSRGRRETQYF,TRBV28,TRBD1,TRBJ2-5,-
TGTGCCAGCAGTACCACAGGGGGACAGCACACTGAAGCTTTCTTT,CASSTTGGQHTEAFF,TRBV7-2,TRBD1,TRBJ1-1,few
TGTGCCAGCAGTGGGACAGGGGCAACGACCGGCGAGCAGTACTTC,CASSGTGATTGEQYF,TRBV9,TRBD1,TRBJ2-7,few
TGTGCCAGCAGAGACACCGGGACAAGCAAAAACATTCAGTACTTC,CASRDTGTSKNIQYF,TRBV2,-,TRBJ2-4,-
TGCAGTGCCCCCCGAGGTAGCGGGGGCAGCTCCTACAATGAGCAGTTCTTC,CSAPRGSGGSSYNEQFF,TRBV20-1,TRBD2,TRBJ2-1,-
TGTGCCATCAGGGAGGACTACTTTAGCACAGATACGCAGTATTTT,CAIREDYFSTDTQYF,TRBV10-3,-,TRBJ2-3,-
TGTGCCAGCAGTTACGAAGAGACAGGGGGCTTGGATGGCTACACCTTC,CASSYEETGGLDGYTF,TRBV6-2/TRBV6-3,TRBD1,TRBJ1-2,few
TGTGCCAGCAGCCCTAGCTGGATCACTTACGAGCAGTACTTC,CASSPSWITYEQYF,TRBV9,-,TRBJ2-7,-
TGTGCCAGCGCGCGGGGCACAGCGAACACCGGGGAGCTGTTTTTT,CASARGTANTGELFF,TRBV7-7,-,TRBJ2-2,-
TGCGCCAGCAGCTTGACAGGGGCCGTGAACACCGGGGAGCTGTTTTTT,CASSLTGAVNTGELFF,TRBV5-1,TRBD1,TRBJ2-2,-
TGTGCCAGCAGCTCTGGACTAGCGGACTCCTACGAGCAGTACTTC,CASSSGLADSYEQYF,TRBV11-2,TRBD2,TRBJ2-7,-
TGCAGTGCTAGAGATTTCGGCGGCACCGGGGAGCTGTTTTTT,CSARDFGGTGELFF,TRBV20-1,-,TRBJ2-2,-
TGCAGTGCTAAAGCCACGAGCTCCTACAATGAGCAGTTCTTC,CSAKATSSYNEQFF,TRBV20-1,-,TRBJ2-1,few
TGTGCCAGCAGTGTGCGACGGACTAGCGGGAGCACCGGGGAGCTGTTTTTT,CASSVRRTSGSTGELFF,TRBV2,TRBD2,TRBJ2-2,-
TGTGCCATCAGTGATATGGAATACTACGGGGTGCCCACCCAGTACTTC,CAISDMEYYGVPTQYF,TRBV10-3,-,TRBJ2-5,many